The 19 T cell receptor beta chains in this list originate from one sample, sequenced in a study of tumor-infiltrating lymphocytes in localized non-small cell lung cancer. The table came from immunoSEQ multiplex PCR; TCRdb's copy has only in-frame clones and leaves some out. The repertoire holds some 14,000 clones, around 76% seen once, with roughly 13% in the top ten. The sample consisted of uninvolved lung tissue not adjacent to the tumor. Source of these receptors: a human donor with non-small cell lung cancer.

V gene TRBV6-5 combines with J gene TRBJ2-3, with D perhaps TRBD1 (5 bases). Germline CDR1 MNHEY, CDR2 SVGAGI. The CDR3 runs 14 residues. Trimming left V 4 bases short and J 3 bases short, with 11 bases between. CDR3 region: CASSSRDPTDTQYF. The CDR3, as DNA: TGTGCCAGCAGTTCCAGGGATCCAACAGATACGCAGTATTTT.

CDR3 bases: TGTGCCAGCAGCTTGGGGGGGGCGCGGGCCAGCACAGATACGCAGTATTTT. Translated, it gives CASSLGGARASTDTQYF. This chain joins TRBV5-8 and TRBJ2-3; D could derive from TRBD1 or TRBD2 (6 bases each). There are 17 residues in the CDR3. The V gene's germline CDR1 is SGHTS and CDR2 YDEGEE. V was clipped by 0 bases and J by 0 bases, with 14 bases between them.

The V call is TRBV5-1, the J call TRBJ1-4; D is possibly TRBD1 (6 bases). Germline-derived CDR1 and CDR2 are SGHRS and YFSETQ. Trimming pared 4 bases from V and 7 bases from J, leaving 8 bases between. CDR3 size: 12 residues. In DNA form, the CDR3 reads TGCGCCAGCAGCCAACAGGGTGAAAAACTGTTTTTT. It yields the protein CASSQQGEKLFF. Looking up the rest from reference TRBV5-1 and TRBJ1-4 gives the full variable domain: KAGVTQTPRYLIKTRGQQVTLSCSPISGHRSVSWYQQTPGQGLQFLFEYFSETQRNKGNFPGRFSGRQFSNSRSEMNVSTLELGDSALYLCASSQQGEKLFFGSGTQLSVL.

This clone was counted only a few times. The chain carries TRBV5-4 and TRBJ1-4; D gene unclear. Per germline, CDR1 SGHNT and CDR2 YYREEE (reference sequence). Trimming shortened V by 0 bases and J by 10 bases, and 10 bases separated the two germline ends. CDR3 length equals 13 residues. CDR3 protein: CASSLASSGKLFF. The CDR3 bases are TGTGCCAGCAGCTTGGCCAGTTCCGGAAAACTGTTTTTT.

The chain is built from TRBV5-1 and TRBJ2-5; possibly TRBD1 for D (6 bases). This CDR3 has 15 amino acids. V dropped 4 bases and J dropped 3 bases, with 16 bases sitting between them. Germline V gene lookup returns CDR1 SGHRS and CDR2 YFSETQ. The CDR3 DNA reads as TGCGCCAGCAGCGGCAGTCCGGGACAAAAAGAGACCCAGTACTTC. Its translation is CASSGSPGQKETQYF. The whole variable domain, remainder taken from reference TRBV5-1 and TRBJ2-5, is KAGVTQTPRYLIKTRGQQVTLSCSPISGHRSVSWYQQTPGQGLQFLFEYFSETQRNKGNFPGRFSGRQFSNSRSEMNVSTLELGDSALYLCASSGSPGQKETQYFGPGTRLLVL.

The J gene is TRBJ2-3, the V gene TRBV5-6; the match to TRBD2 covers 7 bases. V trimming: 5 bases; J trimming: 5 bases; junction bases outside the gene matches: 11. Germline V gene sequence: CDR1 SGHDT, CDR2 YYEEEE. The CDR3 consists of 15 residues. This CDR3 is CASSYGLELKDTQYF. The CDR3 DNA follows: TGTGCCAGCAGTTATGGACTAGAGTTAAAAGATACGCAGTATTTT.

The chain carries TRBV14 and TRBJ2-2; D is undetermined. CDR1 and CDR2 from the germline V gene are SGHDN and FVKESK. There are 14 residues in the CDR3. V lost 0 bases and J 5 bases, leaving 7 bases between the germline ends. CDR3 residues: CASSQDIVTGELFF. The CDR3 nucleotides read TGTGCCAGCAGCCAAGATATAGTGACCGGGGAGCTGTTTTTT.

The sample holds a few counts of this clone. The J gene is TRBJ1-2, the V gene TRBV27; a possible D gene is TRBD1 (5 bases). CDR3 size: 15 residues. V dropped 6 bases and J dropped 7 bases, with 21 bases sitting between them. CDR1 is MNHEY and CDR2 is SMNVEV in the germline V gene (reference sequence). The CDR3 loop reads CASRSEGQGVPGYTF. Here the CDR3 DNA reads TGTGCCAGCAGGTCAGAGGGGCAGGGCGTCCCTGGCTACACCTTC.

The V gene is TRBV6-1, the J gene TRBJ2-5; tentatively, D is TRBD1 (6 bases). Trimming removed 2 bases at V and 5 bases at J, with 9 bases between. CDR3 size: 13 residues. Germline V gene sequence: CDR1 MNHNS, CDR2 SASEGT. The CDR3 loop is CASSEWGRETQYF. The CDR3 nucleotides are TGTGCCAGCAGTGAATGGGGGCGGGAGACCCAGTACTTC.

V usage is TRBV10-1 and J usage is TRBJ1-4, with a tentative D call TRBD1 (5 bases). The CDR3 totals 14 residues. V lost 7 bases to trimming and J lost 3 bases, with 12 bases between them. CDR1 is WNHNN and CDR2 is SYGVQD in the germline V gene (reference sequence). CDR3 nucleotides: TGCGCCAGCAACGATGGGGGTCCTAATGAAAAACTGTTTTTT. Translated: CASNDGGPNEKLFF.

This chain uses TRBV27 with TRBJ2-7; the match to TRBD1 covers 7 bases. CDR3 length: 14 residues. The junction had 4 bases not matched to a gene; V was cut back by 4 bases and J by 1 base. Germline lookup yields CDR1 MNHEY and CDR2 SMNVEV (reference sequence). The chain's CDR3 is CASSYRGSSYEQYF. CDR3 in DNA: TGTGCCAGCAGTTACAGGGGAAGTTCCTACGAGCAGTACTTC.

V usage is TRBV2 and J usage is TRBJ1-5; possible D gene TRBD1, 6 bases. Germline CDR1 SNHLY, CDR2 FYNNEI. The CDR3 totals 15 residues. V gave up 6 bases and J gave up 2 bases, with 14 bases separating them. Here the CDR3 reads CASRTLPGGNQPQHF. The CDR3 nucleotides read TGTGCCAGCAGAACGCTTCCAGGGGGCAATCAGCCCCAGCATTTT.

The chain combines TRBV6-1 with TRBJ2-3, with 7 bases lining up with TRBD2. This CDR3 is built from 17 residues. Germline V gene data show CDR1 as MNHNS and CDR2 as SASEGT. Germline trimming cut 4 bases from V and 3 bases from J; bases unmatched to any gene: 13. The CDR3 here is CASSGQRGNLGTDTQYF. Written as DNA, the CDR3 is TGTGCCAGCAGTGGCCAGCGGGGAAACTTGGGAACAGATACGCAGTATTTT.

The rearrangement links TRBV5-1 to TRBJ2-7; 9 nucleotides align to TRBD1. CDR3 length: 17 residues. Germline trimming cut 4 bases from V and 4 bases from J; bases unmatched to any gene: 15. From germline, CDR1 is SGHRS and CDR2 YFSETQ. CDR3 in DNA: TGCGCCAGCAGCCTTAACCGGGACAGGGAAGGCCCGTACGAGCAGTACTTC. It codes for CASSLNRDREGPYEQYF.

The chain is built from TRBV5-4 and TRBJ2-2; TRBD1 or TRBD2 may be the D gene (5 bases each). Trimming took 0 bases from V and 0 from J, leaving 9 bases between them. CDR1 and CDR2 from the germline V gene are SGHNT and YYREEE (reference sequence). This CDR3 is built from 16 residues. In DNA form, the CDR3 reads TGTGCCAGCAGCTTGGGAGGGGCCGCGAACACCGGGGAGCTGTTTTTT. This translates into CASSLGGAANTGELFF.

V usage is TRBV30 and J usage is TRBJ2-4; 10 bases map to TRBD1. V lost 2 bases to trimming and J lost 11 bases; unmatched junction nucleotides: 9. Germline CDR1 and CDR2: GTSNPN and SVGIG (reference sequence). This CDR3 region has 14 residues. The CDR3 sequence is CAWSPGQGGSFQYF. CDR3 coding DNA: TGTGCCTGGAGTCCTGGACAGGGGGGATCGTTTCAGTACTTC.

Here the CDR3 reads CASSYSSYEQYF. The CDR3 nucleotides are TGTGCCAGCAGTTACTCATCCTACGAGCAGTACTTC. The chain joins TRBV6-6 to TRBJ2-7, with D hard to call. Trimming shortened V by 0 bases and J by 1 base, and 1 base separated the two germline ends. Germline V gene data show CDR1 as MNHNY and CDR2 as SVGAGI (reference sequence). The CDR3 is 12 residues long.

The J gene is TRBJ2-7, the V gene TRBV6-5, with 7 positions matching TRBD1. The trim removed 5 bases at V and 2 bases at J, leaving 9 bases unmatched. The CDR3 sequence is 15 residues long. Germline V gene sequence: CDR1 MNHEY, CDR2 SVGAGI. The CDR3 is CASSRTGTVTYEQYF. The CDR3 DNA follows: TGTGCCAGCAGTCGGACCGGGACAGTAACCTACGAGCAGTACTTC.

The chain employs TRBV5-1 and TRBJ1-2; D gene uncertain. The ends were cut back, 0 bases at V and 3 bases at J, with 6 bases in the middle. The germline V gene encodes CDR1 SGHRS and CDR2 YFSETQ. This CDR3 region has 13 residues. DNA of the CDR3: TGCGCCAGCAGCTTGGACGGGTACTATGGCTACACCTTC. Amino acids: CASSLDGYYGYTF.